This T cell receptor beta chain was documented in a study of T cell responses to AZD1222 COVID-19 vaccine. Findings and limits, study-wide: No repertoire was sampled before or during the peak T cell response, only after it. Only a handful of AZD1222 recipients tested seropositive at baseline.

Profiled with immunoSEQ multiplex PCR; TCRdb holds only in-frame clones, not every one. The table lists over 100,000 clones, around 86% of them singletons. Trimming stripped 6 bases from V and 2 bases from J, with 16 bases between. Germline CDR1 and CDR2: KGHDR and SFDVKD. The CDR3 runs to 16 residues. A note on this clone: The antigen remains undetermined.

The receptor was derived from an adult in good health. Sample: peripheral blood, taken on day 0 of AZD1222 vaccination. The chain links TRBV24-1 to TRBJ1-5; a weak D match, TRBD1 (5 bases). This CDR3 reads CATSRDSRGGNQPQHF. As DNA, the CDR3 is TGTGCCACCAGTAGGGACTCTCGAGGGGGCAATCAGCCCCAGCATTTT.